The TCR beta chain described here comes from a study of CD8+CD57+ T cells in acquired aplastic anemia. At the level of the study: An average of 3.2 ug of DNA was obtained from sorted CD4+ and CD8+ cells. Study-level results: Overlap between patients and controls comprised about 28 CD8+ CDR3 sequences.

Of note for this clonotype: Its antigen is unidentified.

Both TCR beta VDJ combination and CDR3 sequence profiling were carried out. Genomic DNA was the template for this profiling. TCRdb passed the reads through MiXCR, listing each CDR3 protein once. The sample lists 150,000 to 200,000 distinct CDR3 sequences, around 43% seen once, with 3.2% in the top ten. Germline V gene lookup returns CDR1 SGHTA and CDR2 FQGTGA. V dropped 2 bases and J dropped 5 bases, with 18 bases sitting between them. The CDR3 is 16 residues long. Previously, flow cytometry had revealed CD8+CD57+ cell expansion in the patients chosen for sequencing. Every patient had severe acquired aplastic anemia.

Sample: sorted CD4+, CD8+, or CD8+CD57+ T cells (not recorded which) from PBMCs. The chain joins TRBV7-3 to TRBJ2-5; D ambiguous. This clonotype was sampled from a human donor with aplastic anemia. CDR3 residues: CASSLGPLGEGETQYF. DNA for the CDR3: TGTGCCAGCAGCTTAGGGCCCTTGGGTGAAGGGGAGACCCAGTACTTC.